This T cell receptor (beta chain) is drawn from a study of blood T cell repertoires in COVID-19. Whole-study context: Samples representing acute and convalescent COVID-19 were sourced from the United States, Italy and Spain.

Only a few counts were recorded for this clone. Study processing details: Estimates of nucleated cell counts were drawn from the amplification of reference gene primers. The assay was immunoSEQ multiplex PCR, and TCRdb's table has in-frame clones only and misses some. That table is the source of V, J and clone size, and D and trimming were worked out from the DNA. The sample records 200,000 to 300,000 clones, 84% being singletons. The clonotype comes from a human donor in a cohort sampled during active COVID-19. Sequenced: peripheral blood.

As DNA, the CDR3 is TGCGCCAGCAGCTTGGAATTTTGGAGGAACACTGAAGCTTTCTTT. Translating it yields CASSLEFWRNTEAFF. This chain connects TRBV5-1 to TRBJ1-1; D gene unclear. This CDR3 has 15 amino acids. Germline V CDR1 and CDR2: SGHRS, YFSETQ. V was clipped by 0 bases and J by 1 base, with 10 bases between them.